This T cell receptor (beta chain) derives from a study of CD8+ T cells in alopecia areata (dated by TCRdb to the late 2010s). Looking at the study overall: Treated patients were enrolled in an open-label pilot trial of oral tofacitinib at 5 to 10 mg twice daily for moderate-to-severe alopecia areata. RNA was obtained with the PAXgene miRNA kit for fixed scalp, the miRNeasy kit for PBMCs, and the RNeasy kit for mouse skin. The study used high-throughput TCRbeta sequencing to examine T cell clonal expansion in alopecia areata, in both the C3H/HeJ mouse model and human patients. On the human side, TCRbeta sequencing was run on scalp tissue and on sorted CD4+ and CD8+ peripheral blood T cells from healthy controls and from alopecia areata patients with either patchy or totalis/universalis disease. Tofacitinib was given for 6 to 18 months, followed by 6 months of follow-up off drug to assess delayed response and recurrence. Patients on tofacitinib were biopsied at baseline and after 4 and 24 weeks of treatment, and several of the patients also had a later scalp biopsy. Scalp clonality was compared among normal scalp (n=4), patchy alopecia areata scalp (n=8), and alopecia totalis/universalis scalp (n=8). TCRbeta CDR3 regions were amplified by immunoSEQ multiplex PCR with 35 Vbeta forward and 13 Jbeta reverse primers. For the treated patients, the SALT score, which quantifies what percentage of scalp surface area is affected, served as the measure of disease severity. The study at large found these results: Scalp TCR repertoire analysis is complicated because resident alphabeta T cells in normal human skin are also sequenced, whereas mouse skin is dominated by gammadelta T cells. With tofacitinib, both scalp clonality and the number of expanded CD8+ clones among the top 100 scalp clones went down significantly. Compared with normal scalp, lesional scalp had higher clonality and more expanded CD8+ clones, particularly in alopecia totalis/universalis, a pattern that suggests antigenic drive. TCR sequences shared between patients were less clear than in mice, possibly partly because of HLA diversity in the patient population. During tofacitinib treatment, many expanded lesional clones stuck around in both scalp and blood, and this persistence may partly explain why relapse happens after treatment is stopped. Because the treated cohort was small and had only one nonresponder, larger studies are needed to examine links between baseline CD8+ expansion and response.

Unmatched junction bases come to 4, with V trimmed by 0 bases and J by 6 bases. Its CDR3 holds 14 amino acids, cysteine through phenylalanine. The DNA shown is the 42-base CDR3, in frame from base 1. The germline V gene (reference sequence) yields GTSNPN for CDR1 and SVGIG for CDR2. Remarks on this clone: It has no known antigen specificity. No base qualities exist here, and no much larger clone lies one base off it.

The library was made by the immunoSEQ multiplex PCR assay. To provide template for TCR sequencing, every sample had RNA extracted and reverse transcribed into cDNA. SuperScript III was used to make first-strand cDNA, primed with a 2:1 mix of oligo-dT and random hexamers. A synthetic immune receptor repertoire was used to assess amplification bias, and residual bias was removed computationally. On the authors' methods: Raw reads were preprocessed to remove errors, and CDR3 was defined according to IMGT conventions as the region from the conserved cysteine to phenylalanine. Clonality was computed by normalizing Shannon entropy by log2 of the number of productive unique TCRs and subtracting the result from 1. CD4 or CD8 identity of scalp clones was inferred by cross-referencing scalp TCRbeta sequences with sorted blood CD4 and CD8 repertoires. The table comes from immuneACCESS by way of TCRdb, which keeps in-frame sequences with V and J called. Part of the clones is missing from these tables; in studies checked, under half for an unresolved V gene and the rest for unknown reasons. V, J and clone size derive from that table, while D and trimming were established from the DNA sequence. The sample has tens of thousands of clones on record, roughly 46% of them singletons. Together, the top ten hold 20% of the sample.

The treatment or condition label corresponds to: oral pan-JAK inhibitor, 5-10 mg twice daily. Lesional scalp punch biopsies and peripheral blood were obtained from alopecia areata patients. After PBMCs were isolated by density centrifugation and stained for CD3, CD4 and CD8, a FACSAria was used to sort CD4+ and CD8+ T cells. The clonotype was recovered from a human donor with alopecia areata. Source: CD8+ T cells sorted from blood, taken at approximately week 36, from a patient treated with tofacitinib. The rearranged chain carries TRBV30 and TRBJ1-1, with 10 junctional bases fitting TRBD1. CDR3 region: CAWSVGQGLPEAFF. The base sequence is TGTGCCTGGAGTGTGGGACAGGGGTTGCCTGAAGCTTTCTTT.